A single sample is the source of the 26 T cell receptor beta chains below, sequenced in a study of identical twins. MiXCR was run by TCRdb on the 5' RACE reads, yielding one entry per CDR3 protein. The sample comprises approximately 690,000 distinct CDR3 sequences, around 6.1% of which are singletons, and 1.5% to 2% rests with the top ten. The sequenced sample consisted of naive T cells sorted from blood. These receptors came from a man between 18 and 35 years old in good health.

This clonotype was seen repeatedly, ten times or more. The V call is TRBV6-1, the J call TRBJ2-3, with TRBD2 matching 9 bases. The CDR3 is 14 residues long. The germline V gene has CDR1 MNHNS and CDR2 SASEGT. Unmatched junction bases numbered 5, after V lost 8 bases and J lost 2 bases. CDR3 amino acids: CASQAGGHTDTQYF. The CDR3 nucleotides are TGTGCCAGCCAAGCGGGGGGACACACAGATACGCAGTATTTT.

This chain joins TRBV5-1 and TRBJ2-2; either TRBD1 or TRBD2 may supply D (5 bases each). The CDR3 is made up of 18 amino acids. V was cut by 0 bases and J by 0 bases, with 15 bases left in between. Germline values: CDR1 SGHRS, CDR2 YFSETQ. This CDR3 is CASSLDWGTQANTGELFF. The CDR3 DNA follows: TGCGCCAGCAGCTTGGATTGGGGGACCCAGGCGAACACCGGGGAGCTGTTTTTT.

There are many counts of this clonotype. The genes are TRBV27 and TRBJ2-3, with D maybe TRBD1 (6 bases). CDR3 length: 16 residues. The germline V and J ends were trimmed by 6 bases and 4 bases, with 20 bases remaining between them. CDR1 is MNHEY, CDR2 SMNVEV, per germline (reference sequence). The CDR3 sequence: CASRPLGRGVSDTQYF. CDR3 DNA sequence: TGTGCCAGCAGACCTCTCGGCAGGGGAGTATCAGATACGCAGTATTTT.

This clonotype has ten or more counts. This chain joins TRBV7-8 and TRBJ2-3; 13 bases line up with TRBD2. V was clipped by 5 bases and J by 5 bases; unmatched bases: 10. The CDR3 spans 17 residues. Germline-derived CDR1 and CDR2 are SGHVS and FQNEAQ. This CDR3 reads CASSLPGLAGARDTQYF. CDR3 nucleotide sequence: TGTGCCAGCAGCCTCCCCGGACTAGCGGGAGCAAGAGATACGCAGTATTTT.

In this sample, this clonotype turned up a few times. V usage is TRBV5-1 and J usage is TRBJ1-3, with D tentatively TRBD1 (6 bases). Trimming cost V 0 bases and J 0 bases, with 13 bases left between them. Germline V gene data show CDR1 as SGHRS and CDR2 as YFSETQ. This CDR3 comprises 17 residues. CDR3 bases: TGCGCCAGCAGCTTGGAACCCGGGACAAGCTCTGGAAACACCATATATTTT. Protein product: CASSLEPGTSSGNTIYF.

This clonotype was detected ten times or more. The rearrangement uses TRBV5-1 and TRBJ1-2; 9 bases align to TRBD1. Germline V gene data show CDR1 as SGHRS and CDR2 as YFSETQ. This CDR3 comprises 16 residues. J was trimmed by 3 bases and V by 4 bases; bases with no gene match: 10. CDR3 in DNA: TGCGCCAGCAGCCTTTCAGACAGGGGGAAGCACTATGGCTACACCTTC. It encodes CASSLSDRGKHYGYTF.

This clonotype came up many times. The J gene is TRBJ1-2, the V gene TRBV5-1, with D unclear. Trimming pared 5 bases from V and 3 bases from J, leaving 8 bases between. CDR3 size: 12 residues. Looked up from germline, CDR1 is SGHRS and CDR2 is YFSETQ. The CDR3 coding sequence is TGCGCCAGCAGTTCCGGGGACTATGGCTACACCTTC. Translation: CASSSGDYGYTF.

This clonotype was counted a few times. The chain recombines TRBV5-5 with TRBJ2-7; TRBD1 matches 7 bases. There are 15 residues in the CDR3. From germline, CDR1 is SGHKS and CDR2 YYEKEE (reference sequence). The ends lost 3 bases at V and 3 bases at J; junction bases unmatched: 9. The CDR3 loop reads CASSYGTDRFYEQYV. Written as DNA, the CDR3 is TGTGCCAGCAGCTACGGGACAGACCGCTTCTACGAGCAGTACGTC.

This clonotype occurred many times. This chain uses TRBV20-1 with TRBJ1-3, with 7 bases aligning to TRBD1. This CDR3 region has 15 residues. V lost 6 bases and J lost 6; bases outside the gene matches: 14. Germline V CDR1 and CDR2: DFQATT, SNEGSKA (reference sequence). This CDR3 is CSALDRTGRLNTIYF. CDR3 coding DNA: TGCAGTGCCCTAGACCGGACAGGCCGTTTAAACACCATATATTTT.

This chain uses TRBV6-1 with TRBJ2-1; 8 bases fit TRBD2. Trimming took 11 bases from V and 1 from J; bases not matched to a gene: 13. The CDR3 has 16 residues. Germline V lookup: CDR1 MNHNS, CDR2 SASEGT. The CDR3 DNA reads TGTGCCTCCGGCCAGCGGGAGACGGGGTCCTACAATGAGCAGTTCTTC. It is translated as CASGQRETGSYNEQFF.

This chain uses TRBV4-3 with TRBJ2-7, with D possibly TRBD2 on 6 matching bases. Per the germline V gene, CDR1 is LGHNA and CDR2 is YSLEER. V lost 4 bases, J lost 6 bases, and 16 bases lay in between. The CDR3 consists of 14 residues. This CDR3 reads CASSLGLSTSEQYF. The DNA of the CDR3 is TGCGCCAGCAGCCTGGGACTTTCAACGAGCGAGCAGTACTTC.

There are many counts of this clonotype. The CDR3 is CSAMENTQYF. The CDR3 DNA follows: TGCAGTGCTATGGAGAATACGCAGTATTTT. This rearrangement joins TRBV20-1 to TRBJ2-3; D is unclear. V was cut by 4 bases and J by 7 bases, with 6 bases left in between. The CDR3 has 10 residues. Germline V lookup: CDR1 DFQATT, CDR2 SNEGSKA (reference sequence).

V usage is TRBV19 and J usage is TRBJ2-1; D is possibly TRBD2 (6 bases). V lost 6 bases and J 10 bases, leaving 13 bases between the germline ends. The CDR3 spans 12 residues. Germline assignment: CDR1 LNHDA and CDR2 SQIVND (reference sequence). The CDR3 bases are TGTGCCAGTAGCAGAGGGACTTCAGAGCAGTTCTTC. The encoded protein is CASSRGTSEQFF.

This clonotype was recorded at least ten times. This CDR3 reads CASSYRSGHSTDTQYF. CDR3 in DNA: TGTGCCAGCAGTTATCGGAGCGGACATTCCACAGATACGCAGTATTTT. The chain links TRBV6-5 to TRBJ2-3, with D perhaps matching TRBD1 or TRBD2 (5 bases each). V lost 3 bases to trimming and J lost 2 bases, with 15 bases between them. Germline CDR1 MNHEY, CDR2 SVGAGI. This CDR3 region has 16 residues.

This clonotype was seen a handful of times. The J gene is TRBJ1-6, the V gene TRBV5-1, with a tentative D call TRBD1 (6 bases). The V end was cut by 4 bases, the J end by 12 bases, with 26 bases between. The CDR3 consists of 17 residues. Germline CDR1 SGHRS, CDR2 YFSETQ. CDR3 protein: CASSSHGANGRGGPLHF. DNA of the CDR3: TGCGCCAGCAGCAGCCACGGGGCGAACGGAAGGGGGGGACCCCTCCACTTT.

The table lists this clonotype with a few counts. This chain joins TRBV27 and TRBJ1-6; maybe TRBD1 (5 bases). CDR3 size: 14 residues. Trimming removed 6 bases from V and 10 bases from J, with 16 bases in between. Germline V lookup: CDR1 MNHEY, CDR2 SMNVEV (reference sequence). CDR3 coding DNA: TGTGCCAGCAGCCTCGGCCAGGGTATCTCACCCCTCCACTTT. This sequence encodes CASSLGQGISPLHF.

This clonotype was recorded a few times. V usage is TRBV29-1 and J usage is TRBJ1-1; D is possibly TRBD1 (6 bases). CDR1 is SQVTM, CDR2 ANQGSEA, per germline. The ends were cut back, 4 bases at V and 3 bases at J, with 12 bases in the middle. The CDR3 is 13 residues long. This chain's CDR3 is CSVVGGADTEAFF. The CDR3, as DNA: TGCAGCGTTGTGGGGGGGGCGGACACTGAAGCTTTCTTT. Full variable domain (outside the CDR3, taken from reference TRBV29-1 and TRBJ1-1): SAVISQKPSRDICQRGTSLTIQCQVDSQVTMMFWYRQQPGQSLTLIATANQGSEATYESGFVIDKFPISRPNLTFSTLTVSNMSPEDSSIYLCSVVGGADTEAFFGQGTRLTVV.

In its sample, this clonotype was seen many times. V and J are TRBV5-6 and TRBJ2-1; 14 bases line up with TRBD2. Germline V gives CDR1 SGHDT, CDR2 YYEEEE. After removal of 4 bases from V and 7 bases from J, the junction contained 4 bases not matched to a gene. CDR3 length: 15 amino acids. CDR3 loop: CASSEGLAGANEQFF. For the CDR3, the DNA is TGTGCCAGCAGCGAGGGACTAGCGGGAGCAAATGAGCAGTTCTTC.

There are a few counts of this clonotype. The chain joins TRBV10-3 to TRBJ2-7; possible D gene TRBD1, 6 bases. Trimming stripped 9 bases from V and 2 bases from J, with 11 bases between. Germline V lookup: CDR1 ENHRY, CDR2 SYGVKD. This CDR3 has 12 residues. CDR3 loop: CAIRQATYEQYF. The DNA for the CDR3 is TGTGCCATTCGACAGGCCACCTACGAGCAGTACTTC.

This clonotype has only a few counts. The chain recombines TRBV15 with TRBJ1-5; TRBD1 might be the D (6 bases). The CDR3 extends over 15 amino acids. Germline CDR1 LNHNV, CDR2 YYDKDF (reference sequence). Trimming stripped 0 bases from V and 7 bases from J, with 13 bases between. The CDR3 sequence is CATSRDLGGGQPQHF. The CDR3, as DNA: TGTGCCACCAGCAGAGATTTGGGGGGCGGACAGCCCCAGCATTTT.

This clonotype was detected a few times. V gene TRBV6-2 or TRBV6-3 combines with J gene TRBJ2-1; no definite D call. CDR3 size: 15 residues. Germline V CDR1 and CDR2: MNHEY, SVGEGT. V was clipped by 8 bases and J by 0 bases, with 14 bases between them. The CDR3 protein is CASFFFPSSYNEQFF. The CDR3 DNA follows: TGTGCCAGCTTTTTTTTTCCGTCCTCCTACAATGAGCAGTTCTTC.

This clonotype was detected only a few times. The rearrangement joins TRBV5-1 to TRBJ1-1; D gene unclear. There are 14 residues in the CDR3. Germline V gene lookup returns CDR1 SGHRS and CDR2 YFSETQ. V was cut by 0 bases and J by 1 base, with 7 bases left in between. CDR3 region: CASSLDGSNTEAFF. CDR3 nucleotides: TGCGCCAGCAGCTTGGACGGGTCGAACACTGAAGCTTTCTTT.

This rearrangement joins TRBV6-5 to TRBJ2-1; the D is unclear. Germline V lookup: CDR1 MNHEY, CDR2 SVGAGI. The CDR3 extends over 14 amino acids. The germline V and J ends were trimmed by 3 bases and 10 bases, with 16 bases remaining between them. CDR3 nucleotides: TGTGCCAGCAGTTATCCGGACGACTCTCGCGAGCAGTTCTTC. Its protein is CASSYPDDSREQFF.

This clonotype has only a few counts. The chain is built from TRBV27 and TRBJ1-4, with D perhaps TRBD1 (5 bases). The germline CDR1 and CDR2 sequences are MNHEY and SMNVEV (reference sequence). The CDR3 has 13 amino acids. V was shortened by 8 bases and J by 5 bases, with 12 bases between the two germline ends. For the CDR3, the DNA is TGTGCCAGCCCTGCCGGGGGGAATGAAAAACTGTTTTTT. Residues: CASPAGGNEKLFF. The complete variable domain, with remaining parts taken from reference TRBV27 and TRBJ1-4, reads EAQVTQNPRYLITVTGKKLTVTCSQNMNHEYMSWYRQDPGLGLRQIYYSMNVEVTDKGDVPEGYKVSRKEKRNFPLILESPSPNQTSLYFCASPAGGNEKLFFGSGTQLSVL.

The chain uses TRBV14 and TRBJ2-1, with D possibly TRBD2 on 5 matching bases. Trimming removed 8 bases at V and 8 bases at J, with 19 bases between. Germline CDR1 is SGHDN and CDR2 is FVKESK. This CDR3 spans 14 amino acids. This CDR3 reads CASAGNPLPDEQFF. The CDR3 DNA is TGTGCCAGCGCCGGGAACCCCCTTCCCGATGAGCAGTTCTTC.

This clonotype was recorded a few times. CDR3 DNA: TGTGCCACCAGGGCAGGGAACACCGGGGAGCTGTTTTTT. This encodes CATRAGNTGELFF. The chain carries TRBV7-8 and TRBJ2-2; D is possibly TRBD1 (5 bases). The CDR3 is made up of 13 amino acids. CDR1 and CDR2 from the germline V gene are SGHVS and FQNEAQ. V was cut by 10 bases and J by 1 base, with 10 bases left in between.